Listed below are T cell receptor beta chains from one sample, sequenced in a study of response to subunit inactivated influenza vaccine. One entry per CDR3 protein results from TCRdb running MiXCR on the RT-PCR reads. The sample includes a few hundred thousand distinct CDR3 sequences, 20% to 25% seen only once; the top ten take roughly 10%. The starting material was PBMCs from blood, obtained less than 22 months after vaccination. The receptors were gathered from a man between 50 and 75 years old who received an inactivated influenza vaccine. Both conserved end residues are part of each CDR3. A D gene is named only where the DNA matches it firmly. Size tells how often a clone was seen (once, few, many) or the class of an expanded clone, and some rows leave it out.

clone_size,d_call,j_call,v_call,cdr3_aa,cdr3_nt
few,TRBD1,TRBJ2-7,TRBV16,CASSQVGQGAYEQYF,TGTGCCAGCAGCCAAGTGGGACAGGGGGCCTACGAGCAGTACTTC
NA,TRBD1,TRBJ1-2,TRBV5-1,CASSLAATGNYGYTF,TGCGCCAGCAGCTTGGCCGCGACAGGGAACTATGGCTACACCTTC
NA,TRBD1,TRBJ2-2,TRBV28,CASGGQANTGELFF,TGTGCCAGCGGGGGACAGGCAAACACCGGGGAGCTGTTTTTT
NA,TRBD2,TRBJ2-5,TRBV12-3/TRBV12-4,CASSQTSGSDETQYF,TGTGCCAGCAGCCAGACTAGCGGGAGCGATGAGACCCAGTACTTC
few,NA,TRBJ1-5,TRBV3-1,CASSQGGEYQPQHF,TGTGCCAGCAGCCAAGGGGGAGAATATCAGCCCCAGCATTTT
NA,TRBD2,TRBJ2-5,TRBV4-3,CASSWTSGRTVETQYF,TGCGCCAGCAGCTGGACTAGCGGGAGGACCGTTGAGACCCAGTACTTC
NA,NA,TRBJ2-1,TRBV9,CASSAGEQREQFF,TGTGCCAGCAGCGCAGGGGAGCAACGCGAGCAGTTCTTC
few,TRBD1,TRBJ1-1,TRBV20-1,CSARDRGGTEAFF,TGCAGTGCTCGGGACAGGGGGGGCACTGAAGCTTTCTTT
NA,NA,TRBJ2-2,TRBV12-3/TRBV12-4,CASSLGPASGGELFF,TGTGCCAGCAGTCTCGGGCCCGCGAGTGGGGGGGAGCTGTTTTTT
NA,NA,TRBJ2-2,TRBV27,CASSLERPQGNTGELFF,TGTGCCAGCAGTTTAGAGCGGCCACAGGGGAACACCGGGGAGCTGTTTTTT
NA,TRBD1,TRBJ2-7,TRBV27,CASSPLDRDAYEQYF,TGTGCCAGCAGTCCCCTGGACAGGGACGCCTACGAGCAGTACTTC
few,TRBD2,TRBJ2-1,TRBV5-1,CASRPGLGRDEQFF,TGCGCCAGCAGGCCGGGACTAGGGCGGGATGAGCAGTTCTTC
few,NA,TRBJ2-1,TRBV4-3,CASSQHQTGNEQFF,TGCGCCAGCAGCCAACACCAGACGGGCAATGAGCAGTTCTTC
few,NA,TRBJ1-2,TRBV15,CATSREEGLNYGYTF,TGTGCCACCAGCAGAGAGGAGGGGTTGAACTATGGCTACACCTTC
NA,TRBD2,TRBJ2-1,TRBV2,CASSINIKTSQFF,TGTGCCAGCAGCATCAATATAAAGACTAGCCAGTTCTTC
many,NA,TRBJ1-6,TRBV20-1,CSARVTDGRYSPLHF,TGCAGTGCTAGAGTCACGGACGGACGGTATTCACCCCTCCACTTT
few,NA,TRBJ1-6,TRBV6-1,CATDPTPLSPLHF,TGTGCCACCGACCCAACTCCACTTTCACCCCTCCACTTT
NA,NA,TRBJ1-6,TRBV28,CASSPGGGRINSPLHF,TGTGCCAGCAGCCCCGGTGGGGGACGGATTAATTCACCCCTCCACTTT
once,NA,TRBJ2-5,TRBV29-1,CSVTTSGKTQYF,TGCAGCGTTACTACTAGTGGAAAGACCCAGTACTTC
NA,NA,TRBJ1-6,TRBV2,CASSESPPGEFNNSPLHF,TGTGCCAGCAGTGAATCACCACCAGGGGAATTCAATAATTCACCCCTCCACTTT
NA,TRBD1,TRBJ2-1,TRBV28,CASRQQGADNEQFF,TGTGCCAGCAGGCAACAGGGGGCGGACAATGAGCAGTTCTTC
many,TRBD1,TRBJ2-3,TRBV6-5,CASSYSWDRVLSTDTQYF,TGTGCCAGCAGTTACTCGTGGGACAGGGTCCTAAGCACAGATACGCAGTATTTT
NA,TRBD2,TRBJ2-1,TRBV5-4,CASSLVGGDNEQFF,TGTGCCAGCAGCTTGGTCGGGGGGGACAATGAGCAGTTCTTC
few,NA,TRBJ2-7,TRBV2,CASSERLAYEQYF,TGTGCCAGCAGTGAGCGACTAGCCTACGAGCAGTACTTC
once,NA,TRBJ1-2,TRBV4-2,CASSQNGRTGGYTF,TGTGCCAGCAGCCAGAACGGTAGGACTGGTGGCTACACCTTC
many,NA,TRBJ1-2,TRBV5-1,CASSPGTAGDGYGYTF,TGCGCCAGCAGCCCAGGGACGGCGGGGGACGGATATGGCTACACCTTC
NA,TRBD1,TRBJ1-4,TRBV19,CASKGTGDEKLFF,TGTGCCAGTAAAGGGACAGGAGATGAAAAACTGTTTTTT
NA,NA,TRBJ2-2,TRBV29-1,CSVGGGGGTGELFF,TGCAGCGTGGGAGGGGGCGGTGGCACCGGGGAGCTGTTTTTT
NA,NA,TRBJ2-7,TRBV28,CASSLWENEQYF,TGTGCCAGCAGTTTATGGGAAAACGAGCAGTACTTC
few,NA,TRBJ1-2,TRBV7-2,CASSLGPGDSGYTF,TGTGCCAGCAGCTTAGGGCCAGGGGATAGTGGCTACACCTTC
few,TRBD1,TRBJ1-1,TRBV20-1,CSAHRDRSMNTEAFF,TGCAGTGCACACCGGGACAGGAGCATGAACACTGAAGCTTTCTTT
NA,NA,TRBJ2-7,TRBV15,CATSRDYSYEQYF,TGTGCCACCAGCAGAGATTATTCGTACGAGCAGTACTTC
NA,NA,TRBJ1-2,TRBV20-1,CSASLTTANYGYTF,TGCAGTGCTAGCTTGACGACTGCTAACTATGGCTACACCTTC
NA,TRBD1,TRBJ2-1,TRBV27,CASSLVEVGDRGYNEQFF,TGTGCCAGCAGTTTAGTCGAGGTAGGGGACAGGGGATACAATGAGCAGTTCTTC
few,NA,TRBJ1-4,TRBV5-6,CASSDMTRYAEKLFF,TGTGCCAGCAGCGACATGACACGGTACGCTGAAAAACTGTTTTTT
few,NA,TRBJ1-2,TRBV12-3/TRBV12-4,CASSLDGRADYTF,TGTGCCAGCAGTTTAGATGGCCGGGCAGACTACACCTTC
few,TRBD1,TRBJ2-2,TRBV2,CASSADREPGELFF,TGTGCCAGCAGTGCCGACAGGGAACCCGGGGAGCTGTTTTTT
few,NA,TRBJ1-3,TRBV5-1,CASSLAYIGSGNTIYF,TGCGCCAGCAGCTTGGCCTACATCGGCTCTGGAAACACCATATATTTT
NA,NA,TRBJ1-4,TRBV6-1,CASSGGPREEKLFF,TGTGCCAGCAGTGGGGGACCCCGGGAGGAAAAACTGTTTTTT
few,NA,TRBJ1-2,TRBV29-1,CSVEDRGGYTF,TGCAGCGTTGAGGACCGTGGGGGCTACACCTTC
few,NA,TRBJ1-5,TRBV4-1,CASSQERGDNQPQHF,TGCGCCAGCAGCCAAGAGAGGGGGGACAATCAGCCCCAGCATTTT
few,NA,TRBJ1-2,TRBV11-2,CASSGESYGYTF,TGTGCCAGCAGCGGGGAGAGCTATGGCTACACCTTC
NA,NA,TRBJ1-5,TRBV20-1,CSARDWGPANQPQHF,TGCAGTGCTAGAGATTGGGGTCCGGCGAATCAGCCCCAGCATTTT
few,TRBD1,TRBJ2-1,TRBV4-1,CASSHTGGIFDEQFF,TGCGCCAGCAGCCATACAGGGGGCATCTTCGATGAGCAGTTCTTC
many,NA,TRBJ1-1,TRBV20-1,CSARDNYVEAFF,TGCAGTGCTAGAGATAATTACGTGGAAGCTTTCTTT
NA,TRBD1,TRBJ2-2,TRBV14,CASSPWGPQGAANTGELFF,TGTGCCAGCAGCCCATGGGGGCCCCAGGGGGCCGCGAACACCGGGGAGCTGTTTTTT
few,NA,TRBJ1-3,TRBV2,CASFQTKVGNTIYF,TGTGCCAGCTTTCAGACCAAGGTTGGAAACACCATATATTTT
many,NA,TRBJ1-1,TRBV4-1,CASSQVTANTEAFF,TGCGCCAGCAGCCAAGTAACTGCGAACACTGAAGCTTTCTTT
few,NA,TRBJ2-7,TRBV15,CATSRDRVGLRQYF,TGTGCCACCAGCAGAGACAGGGTTGGTTTACGGCAGTACTTC
few,TRBD2,TRBJ2-5,TRBV6-2/TRBV6-3,CAEGTSLETQYF,TGTGCCGAAGGGACTAGCTTAGAGACCCAGTACTTC
many,TRBD1,TRBJ1-1,TRBV20-1,CSADPKRDSYTEAFF,TGCAGTGCTGACCCCAAAAGGGACAGCTACACTGAAGCTTTCTTT
NA,NA,TRBJ2-1,TRBV28,CASRVRGQSLNEQFF,TGTGCCAGCAGAGTCAGGGGCCAGAGTCTCAATGAGCAGTTCTTC
few,NA,TRBJ2-1,TRBV6-6,CASSTGPNEQFF,TGTGCCAGCAGTACAGGGCCTAATGAGCAGTTCTTC
few,TRBD1,TRBJ1-2,TRBV6-1,CASWTGQVLGGIYGYTF,TGTGCCAGCTGGACTGGACAGGTGTTAGGGGGCATCTATGGCTACACCTTC
NA,NA,TRBJ1-5,TRBV28,CASSPLDSGDQPQHF,TGTGCCAGCAGCCCCCTGGACAGTGGAGACCAGCCCCAGCATTTT